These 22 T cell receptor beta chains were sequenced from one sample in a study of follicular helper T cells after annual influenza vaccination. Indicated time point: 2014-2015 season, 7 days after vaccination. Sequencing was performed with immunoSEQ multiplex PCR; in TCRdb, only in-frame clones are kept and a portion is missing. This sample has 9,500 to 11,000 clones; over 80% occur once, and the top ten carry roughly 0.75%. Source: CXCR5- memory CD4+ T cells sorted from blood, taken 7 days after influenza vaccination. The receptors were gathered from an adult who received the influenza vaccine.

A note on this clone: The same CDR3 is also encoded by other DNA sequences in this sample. CDR3 sequence reads: CASRRITGELFF. CDR3 sequence (DNA): TGTGCCAGCAGAAGGATAACCGGGGAGCTGTTTTTT. V and J are TRBV6-5 and TRBJ2-2, with unresolved D. V lost 6 bases, J lost 5 bases, and 7 bases lay in between. CDR1 MNHEY and CDR2 SVGAGI come from the germline V gene. The CDR3 is made up of 12 amino acids.

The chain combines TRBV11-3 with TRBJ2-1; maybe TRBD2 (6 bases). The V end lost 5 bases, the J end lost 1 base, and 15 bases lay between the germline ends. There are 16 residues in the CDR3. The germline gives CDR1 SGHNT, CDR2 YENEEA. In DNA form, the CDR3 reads TGTGCCAGCAGCCCCTCGGGTAGCGGATCCTACAATGAGCAGTTCTTC. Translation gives CASSPSGSGSYNEQFF.

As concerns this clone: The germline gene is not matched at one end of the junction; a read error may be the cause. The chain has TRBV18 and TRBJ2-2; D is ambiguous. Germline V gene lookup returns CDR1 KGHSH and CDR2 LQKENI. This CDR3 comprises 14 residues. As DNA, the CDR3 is TGTGCCAGCTCGCCACCCTCGAGGACCGGGGAGCTGTTTTTT. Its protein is CASSPPSRTGELFF. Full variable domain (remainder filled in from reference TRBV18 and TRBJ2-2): NAGVMQNPRHLVRRRGQEARLRCSPMKGHSHVYWYRQLPEEGLKFMVYLQKENIIDESGMPKERFSAEFPKEGPSILRIQQVVRGDSAAYFCASSPPSRTGELFFGEGSRLTVL.

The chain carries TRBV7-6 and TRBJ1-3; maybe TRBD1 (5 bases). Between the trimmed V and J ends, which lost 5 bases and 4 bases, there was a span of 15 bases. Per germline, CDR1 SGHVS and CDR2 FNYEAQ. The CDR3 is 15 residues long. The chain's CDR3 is CASSDLRGKGNTIYF. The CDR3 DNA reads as TGTGCCAGCAGCGACTTGCGGGGGAAGGGAAACACCATATATTTT. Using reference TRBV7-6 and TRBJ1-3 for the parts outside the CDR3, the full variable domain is GAGVSQSPRYKVTKRGQDVALRCDPISGHVSLYWYRQALGQGPEFLTYFNYEAQQDKSGLPNDRFSAERPEGSISTLTIQRTEQRDSAMYRCASSDLRGKGNTIYFGEGSWLTVV.

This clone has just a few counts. CDR3 protein: CASKSDRWSYEQYF. In nucleotides, the CDR3 is TGTGCCAGCAAGTCTGACAGATGGAGCTACGAGCAGTACTTC. The chain uses TRBV6-1 and TRBJ2-7; weak D call: TRBD1 (5 bases). The CDR3 consists of 14 residues. Germline lookup yields CDR1 MNHNS and CDR2 SASEGT. Trimming removed 7 bases from V and 3 bases from J, with 16 bases in between.

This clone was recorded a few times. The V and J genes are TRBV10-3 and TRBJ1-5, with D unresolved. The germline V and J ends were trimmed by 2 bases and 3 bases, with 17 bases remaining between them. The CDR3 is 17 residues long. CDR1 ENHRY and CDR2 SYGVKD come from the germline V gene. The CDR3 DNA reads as TGTGCCATCAGTGAGAAAGGTCTCCTAGGGAACAATCAGCCCCAGCATTTT. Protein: CAISEKGLLGNNQPQHF.

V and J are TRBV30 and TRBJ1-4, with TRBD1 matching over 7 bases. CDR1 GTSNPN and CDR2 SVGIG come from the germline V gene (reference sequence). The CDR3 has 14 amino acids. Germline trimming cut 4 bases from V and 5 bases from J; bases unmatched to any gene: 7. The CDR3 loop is CAWNTGQPNEKLFF. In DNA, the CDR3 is TGTGCCTGGAACACGGGACAGCCAAATGAAAAACTGTTTTTT.

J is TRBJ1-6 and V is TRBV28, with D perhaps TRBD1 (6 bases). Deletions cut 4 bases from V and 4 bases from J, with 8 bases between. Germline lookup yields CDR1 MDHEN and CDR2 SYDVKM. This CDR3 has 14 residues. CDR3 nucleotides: TGTGCCAGCAGTTCCGGACAGTATAATTCACCCCTCCACTTT. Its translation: CASSSGQYNSPLHF. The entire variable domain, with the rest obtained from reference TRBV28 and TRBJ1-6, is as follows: DVKVTQSSRYLVKRTGEKVFLECVQDMDHENMFWYRQDPGLGLRLIYFSYDVKMKEKGDIPEGYSVSREKKERFSLILESASTNQTSMYLCASSSGQYNSPLHFGNGTRLTVT.

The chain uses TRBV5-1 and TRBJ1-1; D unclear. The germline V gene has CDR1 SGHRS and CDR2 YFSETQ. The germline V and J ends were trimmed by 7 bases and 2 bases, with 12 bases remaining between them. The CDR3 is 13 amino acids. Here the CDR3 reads CASAALDNTEAFF. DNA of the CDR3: TGCGCCAGCGCGGCCTTGGACAACACTGAAGCTTTCTTT.

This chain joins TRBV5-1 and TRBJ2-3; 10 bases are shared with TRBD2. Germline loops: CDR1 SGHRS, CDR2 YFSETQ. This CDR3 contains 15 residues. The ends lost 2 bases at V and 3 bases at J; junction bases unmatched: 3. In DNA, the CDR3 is TGCGCCAGCAGCTTCGCTAGCGGGAGTACAGATACGCAGTATTTT. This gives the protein CASSFASGSTDTQYF.

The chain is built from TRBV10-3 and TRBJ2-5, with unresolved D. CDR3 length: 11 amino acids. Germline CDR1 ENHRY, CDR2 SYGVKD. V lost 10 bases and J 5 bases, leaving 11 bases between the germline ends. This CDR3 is CATGPSETQYF. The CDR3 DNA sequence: TGTGCCACCGGACCCTCGGAGACCCAGTACTTC.

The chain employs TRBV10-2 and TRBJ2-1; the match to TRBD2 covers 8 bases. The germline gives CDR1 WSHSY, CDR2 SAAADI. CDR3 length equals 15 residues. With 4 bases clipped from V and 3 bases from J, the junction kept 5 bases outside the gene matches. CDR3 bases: TGCGCCAGCAGTGGGGCGGGAGGCGGCTACAATGAGCAGTTCTTC. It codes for CASSGAGGGYNEQFF.

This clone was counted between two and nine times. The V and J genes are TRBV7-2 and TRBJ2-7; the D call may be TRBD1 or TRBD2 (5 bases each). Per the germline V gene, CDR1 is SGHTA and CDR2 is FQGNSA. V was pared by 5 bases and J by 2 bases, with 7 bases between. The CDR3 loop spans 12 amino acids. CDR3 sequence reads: CASSGTAYEQYF. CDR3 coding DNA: TGTGCCAGCAGCGGGACCGCCTACGAGCAGTACTTC.

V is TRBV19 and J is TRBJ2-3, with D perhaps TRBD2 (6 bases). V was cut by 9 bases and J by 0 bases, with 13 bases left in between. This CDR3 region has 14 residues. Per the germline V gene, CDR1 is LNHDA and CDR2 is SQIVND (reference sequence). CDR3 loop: CASVSGPSTDTQYF. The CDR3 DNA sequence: TGTGCCAGCGTTAGCGGTCCTAGCACAGATACGCAGTATTTT.

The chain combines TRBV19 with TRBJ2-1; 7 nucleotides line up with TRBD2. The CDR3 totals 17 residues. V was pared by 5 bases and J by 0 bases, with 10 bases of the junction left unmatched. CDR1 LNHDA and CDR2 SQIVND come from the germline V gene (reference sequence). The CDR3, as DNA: TGTGCCAGTAGTTTCCTTGGGGGAGGGAGCTCCTACAATGAGCAGTTCTTC. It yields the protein CASSFLGGGSSYNEQFF.

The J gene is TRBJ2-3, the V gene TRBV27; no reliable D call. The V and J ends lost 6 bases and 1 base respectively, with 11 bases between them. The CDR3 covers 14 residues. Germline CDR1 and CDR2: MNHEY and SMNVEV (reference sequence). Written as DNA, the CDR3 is TGTGCCAGCAGCCTCCAACGGGGCACAGATACGCAGTATTTT. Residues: CASSLQRGTDTQYF.

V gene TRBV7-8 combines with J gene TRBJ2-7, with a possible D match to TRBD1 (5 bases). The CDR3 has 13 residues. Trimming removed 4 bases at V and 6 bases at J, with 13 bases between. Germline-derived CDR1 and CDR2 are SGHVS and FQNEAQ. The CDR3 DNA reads TGTGCCAGCAGCTCGAATACAGGAGCCGAGCAGTACTTC. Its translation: CASSSNTGAEQYF.

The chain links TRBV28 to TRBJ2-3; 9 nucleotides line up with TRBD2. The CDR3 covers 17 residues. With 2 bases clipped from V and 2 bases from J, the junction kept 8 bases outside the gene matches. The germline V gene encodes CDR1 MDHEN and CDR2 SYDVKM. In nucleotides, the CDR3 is TGTGCCAGCAGTTTACCGCGCGGGGGGGGACTCACAGATACGCAGTATTTT. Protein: CASSLPRGGGLTDTQYF.

The CDR3 DNA reads as TGTGCCAGCATGGGGACGGGGAATGAAAAACTGTTTTTT. Its translation is CASMGTGNEKLFF. The chain uses TRBV27 and TRBJ1-4; D might be TRBD1 (5 bases). Germline V gene data show CDR1 as MNHEY and CDR2 as SMNVEV (reference sequence). The CDR3 loop spans 13 amino acids. V was pared by 7 bases and J by 5 bases, with 11 bases between. The whole variable domain, filled in from reference TRBV27 and TRBJ1-4, reads EAQVTQNPRYLITVTGKKLTVTCSQNMNHEYMSWYRQDPGLGLRQIYYSMNVEVTDKGDVPEGYKVSRKEKRNFPLILESPSPNQTSLYFCASMGTGNEKLFFGSGTQLSVL.

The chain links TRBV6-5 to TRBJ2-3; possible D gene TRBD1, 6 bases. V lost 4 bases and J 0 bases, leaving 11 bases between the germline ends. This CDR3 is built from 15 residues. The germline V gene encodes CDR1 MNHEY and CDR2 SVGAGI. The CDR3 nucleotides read TGTGCCAGCAGTTCGGACAGAGCTAGCACAGATACGCAGTATTTT. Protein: CASSSDRASTDTQYF.

CDR3 nucleotide sequence: TGCGCCAGCAGCTTGGACGGGGCGGGGAACACCGGGGAGCTGTTTTTT. Translation gives CASSLDGAGNTGELFF. The J gene is TRBJ2-2, the V gene TRBV5-1; possibly TRBD1 or TRBD2 for D (5 bases each). The length of the CDR3 is 16 residues. Germline loops: CDR1 SGHRS, CDR2 YFSETQ. V lost 0 bases and J 1 base, leaving 10 bases between the germline ends. Complete variable domain (other parts from reference TRBV5-1 and TRBJ2-2): KAGVTQTPRYLIKTRGQQVTLSCSPISGHRSVSWYQQTPGQGLQFLFEYFSETQRNKGNFPGRFSGRQFSNSRSEMNVSTLELGDSALYLCASSLDGAGNTGELFFGEGSRLTVL.

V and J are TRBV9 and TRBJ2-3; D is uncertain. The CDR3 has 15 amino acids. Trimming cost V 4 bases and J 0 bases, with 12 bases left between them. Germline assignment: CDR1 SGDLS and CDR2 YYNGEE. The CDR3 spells CASSPPLTSTDTQYF. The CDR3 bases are TGTGCCAGCAGCCCGCCACTTACTAGCACAGATACGCAGTATTTT.